These T cell receptor beta chains were read from a single sample in a study of blood T cell repertoires in COVID-19. TCRdb's table, derived via immunoSEQ multiplex PCR, lists solely in-frame clones and lacks some. The data contain about 360,000 clones, approximately 86% of them seen just once; the ten biggest clones take up under 8.5%. Material: peripheral blood. These receptors were collected from an older woman with COVID-19, enrolled during active disease. Each CDR3 is given with its conserved first and last residue. The order of the fields is V gene, D gene, J gene, clone size, CDR3 protein, CDR3 DNA. A D gene is named only where the DNA matches it firmly. The size entry is marked missing in some rows and otherwise reads once, few, many or a size class.

TRBV7-2,NA,TRBJ2-7,NA,CASSLASGDTYEQYF,TGTGCCAGCAGCTTAGCGTCCGGGGACACCTACGAGCAGTACTTC
TRBV7-9,NA,TRBJ1-5,NA,CASSSNDGGGNQPQHF,TGTGCCAGCAGCTCCAACGACGGGGGAGGCAATCAGCCCCAGCATTTT
TRBV6-1,TRBD1,TRBJ1-1,once,CASSELGQGLTEAFF,TGTGCCAGCAGTGAACTTGGACAGGGGCTCACTGAAGCTTTCTTT
TRBV2,NA,TRBJ1-2,NA,CASSLVYYGYTF,TGTGCCAGCAGTCTAGTTTACTATGGCTACACCTTC
TRBV27,TRBD2,TRBJ2-7,NA,CATLLAGSYEQYF,TGTGCCACCCTACTAGCGGGGAGCTACGAGCAGTACTTC
TRBV4-1,NA,TRBJ1-1,NA,CASSQGLQGTEAFF,TGCGCCAGCAGCCAAGGTCTTCAGGGCACTGAAGCTTTCTTT
TRBV4-1,TRBD1,TRBJ1-5,few,CASSQGGGSNQPQHF,TGCGCCAGCAGCCAAGGAGGGGGCAGCAATCAGCCCCAGCATTTT
TRBV27,TRBD1,TRBJ1-2,once,CASSSRSGGYGYTF,TGTGCCAGCAGTTCCCGGTCAGGGGGCTATGGCTACACCTTC
TRBV4-1,TRBD1,TRBJ1-2,NA,CASSPGQSEGYTF,TGCGCCAGCAGCCCGGGACAGTCTGAAGGCTACACCTTC
TRBV5-5,NA,TRBJ2-7,NA,CASSLTARVSYEQYF,TGTGCCAGCAGCTTGACAGCAAGAGTCTCCTACGAGCAGTACTTC
TRBV5-1,TRBD2,TRBJ2-1,NA,CASSSVSTSGGGNEQFF,TGCGCCAGCAGCTCCGTCTCCACTAGCGGGGGTGGGAATGAGCAGTTCTTC
TRBV6-1,TRBD1,TRBJ1-5,NA,CASSDTGGRSNQPQHF,TGTGCCAGCAGTGATACAGGGGGGAGGAGCAATCAGCCCCAGCATTTT
TRBV7-9,NA,TRBJ1-5,NA,CASSPTGSNQPQHF,TGTGCCAGCAGTCCAACAGGATCCAATCAGCCCCAGCATTTT
TRBV2,TRBD2,TRBJ2-7,once,CASSEGGGRYEQYF,TGTGCCAGCAGTGAGGGGGGGGGAAGGTACGAGCAGTACTTC
TRBV11-2,NA,TRBJ2-5,NA,CASSLAMRETQYF,TGTGCCAGCAGCTTAGCTATGCGAGAGACCCAGTACTTC
TRBV2,TRBD1,TRBJ1-5,once,CASTGQASNQPQHF,TGTGCCAGTACGGGACAGGCAAGCAATCAGCCCCAGCATTTT
TRBV9,NA,TRBJ2-7,NA,CASSVGGSYEQYF,TGTGCCAGCAGCGTAGGAGGGTCCTACGAGCAGTACTTC
TRBV7-9,NA,TRBJ2-7,NA,CASSPTRDSTYEQYF,TGTGCCAGCAGCCCGACCCGGGACTCGACCTACGAGCAGTACTTC
TRBV7-2,NA,TRBJ1-5,NA,CASTPGGNQPQHF,TGTGCCAGCACCCCCGGGGGAAATCAGCCCCAGCATTTT
TRBV2,NA,TRBJ1-5,NA,CASSDGTSLYSNQPQHF,TGTGCCAGCAGTGATGGGACAAGTCTGTATAGCAATCAGCCCCAGCATTTT
TRBV5-6,NA,TRBJ1-2,NA,CASSSTGNYGYTF,TGTGCCAGCAGCTCCACAGGGAACTATGGCTACACCTTC
TRBV5-1,NA,TRBJ2-5,once,CASSLGRAGALYQETQYF,TGCGCCAGCAGCTTGGGTAGGGCGGGGGCCCTTTACCAAGAGACCCAGTACTTC
TRBV5-4,TRBD1,TRBJ2-2,NA,CASSLDRASGELFF,TGTGCCAGCAGCTTAGACAGGGCGTCCGGGGAGCTGTTTTTT
TRBV9,NA,TRBJ1-5,many,CASSVAGGYNQPQHF,TGTGCCAGCAGCGTAGCTGGAGGGTACAATCAGCCCCAGCATTTT
TRBV12-5,NA,TRBJ1-5,NA,CASGFPRDSNQPQHF,TGTGCTAGTGGTTTTCCGCGAGATAGCAATCAGCCCCAGCATTTT